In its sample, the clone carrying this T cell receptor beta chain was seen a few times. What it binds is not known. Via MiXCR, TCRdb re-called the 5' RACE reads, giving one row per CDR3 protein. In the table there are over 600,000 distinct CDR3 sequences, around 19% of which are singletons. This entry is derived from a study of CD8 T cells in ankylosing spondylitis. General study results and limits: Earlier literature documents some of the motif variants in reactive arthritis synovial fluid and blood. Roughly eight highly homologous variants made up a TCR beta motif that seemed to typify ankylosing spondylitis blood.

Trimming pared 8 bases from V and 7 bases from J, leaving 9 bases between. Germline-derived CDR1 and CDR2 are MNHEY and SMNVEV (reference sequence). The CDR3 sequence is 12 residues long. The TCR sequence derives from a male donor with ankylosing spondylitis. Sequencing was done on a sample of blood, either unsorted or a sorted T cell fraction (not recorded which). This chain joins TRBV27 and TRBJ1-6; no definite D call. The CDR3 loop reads CASGLLNSPLHF. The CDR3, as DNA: TGTGCCAGCGGACTCCTAAATTCACCCCTCCACTTT.